This T cell receptor (beta chain) was recorded in a study of OX40 agonist ivuxolimab in advanced cancers. Germline CDR1 is LGHNA and CDR2 is YSLEER. The V and J ends lost 4 bases and 5 bases respectively, with 11 bases between them. There are 13 residues in the CDR3. At baseline, cycle 4 day 1, and cycle 7 day 1, blood was sampled. Generated by immunoSEQ multiplex PCR, the TCRdb table keeps only in-frame clones and is missing some. Among 130,000 or so clones listed, 90% were seen once. The chain joins TRBV4-3 to TRBJ1-1; possibly TRBD1 for D (5 bases). This clonotype was sampled from an adult with an advanced solid tumor such as melanoma, head and neck, liver or kidney cancer. Specimen: CD4+ or CD8+ T cells sorted from blood, collected in a trial of the OX40 agonist ivuxolimab. CDR3 sequence: CASSRGVRTEAFF. As DNA, the CDR3 is TGCGCCAGCAGCCGGGGGGTACGGACTGAAGCTTTCTTT.